This T cell receptor beta chain is drawn from a study of patients and donors after allogeneic stem cell transplantation. V lost 2 bases and J lost 5; bases outside the gene matches: 7. This CDR3 is built from 15 residues. In germline, CDR1 is SGHNT, CDR2 YYREEE (reference sequence). The sample holds one count of this clonotype. Each CDR3 protein is one row after TCRdb ran MiXCR on the RT-PCR reads. Of about 960,000 distinct CDR3 sequences listed, about a sixth are singletons. The origin of this receptor is a human donor who was either an allogeneic HSCT recipient or a stem cell or donor lymphocyte infusion donor (not recorded which). It is not recorded whose cells these are; they may come from a transplant donor. The sample consisted of blood, either unsorted or a sorted T cell fraction (not recorded which). The V call is TRBV5-4, the J call TRBJ2-3, with 8 bases fitting TRBD2. The CDR3 region has the DNA TGTGCCAGCAGCTTCTGGGCGGGAGGAATAGATACGCAGTATTTT. Protein product: CASSFWAGGIDTQYF.